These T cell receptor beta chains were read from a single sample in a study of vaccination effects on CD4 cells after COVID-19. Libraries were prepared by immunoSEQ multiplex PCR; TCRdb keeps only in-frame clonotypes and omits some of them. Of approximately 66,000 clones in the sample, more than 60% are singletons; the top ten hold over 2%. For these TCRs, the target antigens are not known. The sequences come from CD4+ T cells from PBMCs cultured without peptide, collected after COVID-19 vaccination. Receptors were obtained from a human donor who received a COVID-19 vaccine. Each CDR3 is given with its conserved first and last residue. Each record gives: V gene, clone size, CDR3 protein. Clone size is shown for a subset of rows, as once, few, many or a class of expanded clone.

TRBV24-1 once CATSVEGLSTDTQYF
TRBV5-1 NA CASSPWTGGDTDTQYF
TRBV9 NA CASSASRTSGGFHEQFF
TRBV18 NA CASSPPRGSSLNTEAFF
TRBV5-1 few CASTPLERGDTGELFF
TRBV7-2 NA CASSLNQLIVNTEAFF
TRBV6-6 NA CASSYSGTSGALTQYF
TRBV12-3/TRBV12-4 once CASTPGQGNTIYF
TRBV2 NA CASRGRETQYF
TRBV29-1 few CSVGVGQEYGYTF
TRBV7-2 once CASSLGGRGWSQPQHF
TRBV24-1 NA CATSEAVKGVPFF